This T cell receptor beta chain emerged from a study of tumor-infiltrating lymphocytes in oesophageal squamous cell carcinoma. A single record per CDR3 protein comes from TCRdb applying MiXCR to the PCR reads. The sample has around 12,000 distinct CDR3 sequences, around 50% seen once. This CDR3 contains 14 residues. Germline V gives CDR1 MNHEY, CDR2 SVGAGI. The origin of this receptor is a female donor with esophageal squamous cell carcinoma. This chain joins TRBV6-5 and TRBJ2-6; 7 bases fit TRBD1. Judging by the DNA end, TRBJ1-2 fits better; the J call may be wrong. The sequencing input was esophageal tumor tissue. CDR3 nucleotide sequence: TGTGCCAGCACCGCAGGGACAGCTAGCTATGGCTACACCTTC. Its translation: CASTAGTASYGYTF.